This TCR beta chain appears in the sequencing data of a study of T cell clonality in common variable immunodeficiency. Findings and caveats of the study: Reportedly, TCR beta sequences from common variable immunodeficiency showed fewer deletions and N-nucleotide insertions. CVID subjects showed higher TCRbeta clonality than healthy controls. Shared TCRbeta clones were fewer between CVID subjects than controls.

This clone was counted ten times or more. No antigen is known for it. The CDR3 end lies 3 residues beyond the end of the read and is filled in from the germline J gene. The V and J ends lost 1 base and 7 bases respectively, with 11 bases between them. Looked up from germline, CDR1 is DFQATT and CDR2 is SNEGSKA (reference sequence). The CDR3 length is 14 residues. Equal genomic DNA amounts from CVID and control samples were sequenced. Clones were sequenced by immunoSEQ multiplex PCR, and TCRdb holds only the in-frame ones, with some missing. Sampling found about 40,000 clones, none seen once. Sequencing was carried out using peripheral blood mononuclear cells. The chain is built from TRBV20-1 and TRBJ1-6; D may be TRBD1 (6 bases). The TCR was taken from a person between 18 and 75 years old in good health. The covered CDR3 bases are TGCAGTGCTAGAGGTCACAGGGAGAATTCACCC. Encoded protein: CSARGHRENSP. The whole CDR3 protein is CSARGHRENSPLHF.